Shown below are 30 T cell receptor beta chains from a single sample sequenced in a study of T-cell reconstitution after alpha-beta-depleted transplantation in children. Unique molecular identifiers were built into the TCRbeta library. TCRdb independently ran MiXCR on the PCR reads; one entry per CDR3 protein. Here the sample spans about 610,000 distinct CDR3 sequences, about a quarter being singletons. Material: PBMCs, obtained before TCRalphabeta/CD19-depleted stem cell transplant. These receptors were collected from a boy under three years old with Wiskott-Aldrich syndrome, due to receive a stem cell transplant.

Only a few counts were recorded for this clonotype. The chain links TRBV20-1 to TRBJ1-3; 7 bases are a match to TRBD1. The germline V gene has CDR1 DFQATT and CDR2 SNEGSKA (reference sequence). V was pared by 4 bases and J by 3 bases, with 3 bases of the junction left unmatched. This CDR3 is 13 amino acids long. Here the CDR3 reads CSAMTGFGNTIYF. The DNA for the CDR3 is TGCAGTGCTATGACAGGGTTTGGAAACACCATATATTTT.

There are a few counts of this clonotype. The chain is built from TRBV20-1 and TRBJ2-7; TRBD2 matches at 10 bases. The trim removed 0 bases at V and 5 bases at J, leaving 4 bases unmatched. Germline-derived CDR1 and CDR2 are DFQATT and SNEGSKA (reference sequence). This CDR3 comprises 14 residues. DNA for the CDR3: TGCAGTGCTAGAGATCCCAGCGGGGGGGACGAGCAGTACTTC. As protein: CSARDPSGGDEQYF.

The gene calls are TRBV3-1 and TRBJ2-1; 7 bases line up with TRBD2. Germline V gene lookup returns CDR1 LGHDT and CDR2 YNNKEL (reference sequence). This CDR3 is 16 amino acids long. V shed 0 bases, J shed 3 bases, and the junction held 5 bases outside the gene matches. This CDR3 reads CASSQDPGGFYNEQFF. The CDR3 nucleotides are TGTGCCAGCAGCCAAGACCCGGGAGGTTTCTACAATGAGCAGTTCTTC.

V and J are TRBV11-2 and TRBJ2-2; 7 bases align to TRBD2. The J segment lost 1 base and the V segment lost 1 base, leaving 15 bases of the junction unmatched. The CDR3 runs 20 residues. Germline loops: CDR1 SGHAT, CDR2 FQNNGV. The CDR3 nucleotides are TGTGCCAGCAGCTTAGGAGCTGGTTACGGTGCGGGGGAGAACACCGGGGAGCTGTTTTTT. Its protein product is CASSLGAGYGAGENTGELFF.

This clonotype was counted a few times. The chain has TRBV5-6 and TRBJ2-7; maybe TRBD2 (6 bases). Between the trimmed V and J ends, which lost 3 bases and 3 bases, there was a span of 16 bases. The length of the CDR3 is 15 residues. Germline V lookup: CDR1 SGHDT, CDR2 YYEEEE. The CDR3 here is CASSSRREPRYEQYF. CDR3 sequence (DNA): TGTGCCAGCAGCTCCCGACGGGAGCCACGCTACGAGCAGTACTTC.

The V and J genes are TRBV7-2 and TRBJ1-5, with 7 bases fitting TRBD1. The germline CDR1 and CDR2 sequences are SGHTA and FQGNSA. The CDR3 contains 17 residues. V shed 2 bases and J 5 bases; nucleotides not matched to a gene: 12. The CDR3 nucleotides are TGTGCCAGCAGCTTATATGGGGCATCAGGGGGTTATCAGCCCCAGCATTTT. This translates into CASSLYGASGGYQPQHF. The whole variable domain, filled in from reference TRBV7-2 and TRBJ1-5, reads GAGVSQSPSNKVTEKGKDVELRCDPISGHTALYWYRQSLGQGLEFLIYFQGNSAPDKSGLPSDRFSAERTGGSVSTLTIQRTQQEDSAVYLCASSLYGASGGYQPQHFGDGTRLSIL.

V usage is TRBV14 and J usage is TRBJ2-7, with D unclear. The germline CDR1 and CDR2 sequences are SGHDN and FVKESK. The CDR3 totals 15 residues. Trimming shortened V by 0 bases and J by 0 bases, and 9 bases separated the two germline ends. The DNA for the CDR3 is TGTGCCAGCAGCCAAGAGGCTCTTAGCTCCTACGAGCAGTACTTC. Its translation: CASSQEALSSYEQYF. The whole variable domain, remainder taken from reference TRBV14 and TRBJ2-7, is EAGVTQFPSHSVIEKGQTVTLRCDPISGHDNLYWYRRVMGKEIKFLLHFVKESKQDESGMPNNRFLAERTGGTYSTLKVQPAELEDSGVYFCASSQEALSSYEQYFGPGTRLTVT.

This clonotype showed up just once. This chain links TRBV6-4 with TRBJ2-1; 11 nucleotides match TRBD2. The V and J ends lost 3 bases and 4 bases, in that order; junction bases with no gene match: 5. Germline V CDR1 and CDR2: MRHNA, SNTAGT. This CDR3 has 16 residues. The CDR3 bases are TGTGCCAGCAGTGAACAACTAGCGGGAGCTTACAATGAGCAGTTCTTC. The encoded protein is CASSEQLAGAYNEQFF.

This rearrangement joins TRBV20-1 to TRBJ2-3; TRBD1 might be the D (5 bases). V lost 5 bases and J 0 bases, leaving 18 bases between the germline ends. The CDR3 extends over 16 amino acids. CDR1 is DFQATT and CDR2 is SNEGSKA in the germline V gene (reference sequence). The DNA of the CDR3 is TGCAGTGCTGGGGCACAGGCCCTCTCTAGCACAGATACGCAGTATTTT. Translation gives CSAGAQALSSTDTQYF.

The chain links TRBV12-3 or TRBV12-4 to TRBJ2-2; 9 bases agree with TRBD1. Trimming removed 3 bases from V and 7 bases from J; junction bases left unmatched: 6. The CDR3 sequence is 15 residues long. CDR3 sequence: CASSFSGTGNGELFF. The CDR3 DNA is TGTGCCAGCAGTTTTTCGGGGACAGGGAACGGGGAGCTGTTTTTT.

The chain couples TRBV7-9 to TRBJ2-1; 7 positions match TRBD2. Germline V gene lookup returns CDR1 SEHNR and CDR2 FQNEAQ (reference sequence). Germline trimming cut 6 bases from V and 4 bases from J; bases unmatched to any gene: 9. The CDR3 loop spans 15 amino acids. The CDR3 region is CASRHTGLGYNEQFF. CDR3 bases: TGTGCCAGCAGGCATACCGGACTAGGATACAATGAGCAGTTCTTC.

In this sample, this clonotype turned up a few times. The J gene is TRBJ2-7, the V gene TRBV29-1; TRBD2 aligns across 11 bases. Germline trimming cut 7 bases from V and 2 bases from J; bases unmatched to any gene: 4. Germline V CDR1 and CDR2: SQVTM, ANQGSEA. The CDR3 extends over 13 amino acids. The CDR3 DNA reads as TGCAGCGCCAGACTAGCGGGACCCTACGAGCAGTACTTC. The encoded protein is CSARLAGPYEQYF.

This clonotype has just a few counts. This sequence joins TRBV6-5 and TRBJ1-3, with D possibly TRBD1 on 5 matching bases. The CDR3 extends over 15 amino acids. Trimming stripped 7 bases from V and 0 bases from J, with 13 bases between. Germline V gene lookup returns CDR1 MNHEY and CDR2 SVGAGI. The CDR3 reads CASTSGTFSGNTIYF. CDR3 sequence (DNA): TGTGCCAGCACTTCAGGGACCTTCTCTGGAAACACCATATATTTT.

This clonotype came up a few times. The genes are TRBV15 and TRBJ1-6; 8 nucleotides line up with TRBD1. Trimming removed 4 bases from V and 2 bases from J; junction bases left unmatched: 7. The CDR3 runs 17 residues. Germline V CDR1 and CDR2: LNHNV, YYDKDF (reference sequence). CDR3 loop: CATSTGQAGPYNSPLHF. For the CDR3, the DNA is TGTGCCACCAGCACGGGACAGGCGGGTCCCTATAATTCACCCCTCCACTTT.

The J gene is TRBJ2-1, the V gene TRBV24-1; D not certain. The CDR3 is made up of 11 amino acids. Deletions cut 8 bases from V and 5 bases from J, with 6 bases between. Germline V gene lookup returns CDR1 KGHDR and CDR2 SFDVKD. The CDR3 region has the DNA TGTGCCACCATGAAGAACAATGAGCAGTTCTTC. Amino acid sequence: CATMKNNEQFF.

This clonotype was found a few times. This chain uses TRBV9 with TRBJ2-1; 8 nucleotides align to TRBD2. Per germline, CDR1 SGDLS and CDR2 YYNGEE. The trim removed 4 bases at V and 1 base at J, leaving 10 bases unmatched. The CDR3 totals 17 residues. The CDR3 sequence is CASSSGELAGSYNEQFF. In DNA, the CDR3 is TGTGCCAGCAGCTCAGGGGAATTAGCGGGGTCCTACAATGAGCAGTTCTTC.

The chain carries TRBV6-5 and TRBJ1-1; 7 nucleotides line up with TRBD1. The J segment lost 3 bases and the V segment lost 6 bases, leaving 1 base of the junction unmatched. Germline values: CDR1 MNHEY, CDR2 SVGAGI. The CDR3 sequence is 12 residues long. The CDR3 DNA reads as TGTGCCAGCAGACAGGGGTACACTGAAGCTTTCTTT. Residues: CASRQGYTEAFF.

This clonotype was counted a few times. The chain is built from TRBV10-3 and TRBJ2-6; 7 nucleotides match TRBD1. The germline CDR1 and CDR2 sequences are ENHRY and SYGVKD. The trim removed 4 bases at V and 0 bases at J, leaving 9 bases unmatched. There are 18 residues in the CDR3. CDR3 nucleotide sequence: TGTGCCATCAGTGCCCGGACAGGCCCAAGCTCTGGGGCCAACGTCCTGACTTTC. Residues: CAISARTGPSSGANVLTF.

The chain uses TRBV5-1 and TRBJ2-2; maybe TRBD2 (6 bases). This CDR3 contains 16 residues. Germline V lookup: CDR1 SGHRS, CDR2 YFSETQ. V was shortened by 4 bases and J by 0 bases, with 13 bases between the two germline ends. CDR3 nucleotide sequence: TGCGCCAGCAGCACCACCGGGACTGCGAACACCGGGGAGCTGTTTTTT. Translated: CASSTTGTANTGELFF.

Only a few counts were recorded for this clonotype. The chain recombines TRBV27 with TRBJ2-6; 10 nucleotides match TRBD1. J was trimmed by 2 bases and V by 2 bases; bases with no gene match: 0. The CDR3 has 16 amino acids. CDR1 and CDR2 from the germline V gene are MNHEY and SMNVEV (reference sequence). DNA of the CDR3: TGTGCCAGCAGTTTAGACAGGGGGCCTGGGGCCAACGTCCTGACTTTC. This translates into CASSLDRGPGANVLTF. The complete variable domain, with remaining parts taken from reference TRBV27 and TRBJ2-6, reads EAQVTQNPRYLITVTGKKLTVTCSQNMNHEYMSWYRQDPGLGLRQIYYSMNVEVTDKGDVPEGYKVSRKEKRNFPLILESPSPNQTSLYFCASSLDRGPGANVLTFGAGSRLTVL.

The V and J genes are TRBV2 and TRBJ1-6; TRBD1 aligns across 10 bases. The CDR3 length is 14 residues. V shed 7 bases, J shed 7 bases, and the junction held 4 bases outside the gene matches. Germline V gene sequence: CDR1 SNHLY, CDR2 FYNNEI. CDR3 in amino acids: CASNPDRGNSPLHF. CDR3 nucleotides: TGTGCCAGCAACCCGGACAGGGGGAATTCACCCCTCCACTTT. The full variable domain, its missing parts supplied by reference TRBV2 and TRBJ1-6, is EPEVTQTPSHQVTQMGQEVILRCVPISNHLYFYWYRQILGQKVEFLVSFYNNEISEKSEIFDDQFSVERPDGSNFTLKIRSTKLEDSAMYFCASNPDRGNSPLHFGNGTRLTVT.

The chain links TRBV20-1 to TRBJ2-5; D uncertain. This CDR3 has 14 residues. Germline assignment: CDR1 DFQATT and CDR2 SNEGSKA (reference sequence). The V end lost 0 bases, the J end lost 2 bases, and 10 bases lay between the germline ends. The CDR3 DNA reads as TGCAGTGCTAGAGATCGTGTCGGACAAGAGACCCAGTACTTC. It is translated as CSARDRVGQETQYF.

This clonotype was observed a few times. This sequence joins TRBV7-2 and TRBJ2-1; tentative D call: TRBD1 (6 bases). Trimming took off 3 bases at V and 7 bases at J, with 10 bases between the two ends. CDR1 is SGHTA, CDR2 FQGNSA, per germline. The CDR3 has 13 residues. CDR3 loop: CASSFIRGNEQFF. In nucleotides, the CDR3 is TGTGCCAGCAGCTTTATAAGGGGGAATGAGCAGTTCTTC.

The CDR3 loop is CASSFRTGADTGELFF. As DNA, the CDR3 is TGTGCCAGCAGTTTCCGGACAGGGGCAGACACCGGGGAGCTGTTTTTT. The V call is TRBV27, the J call TRBJ2-2; TRBD1 agrees at 9 bases. CDR3 length: 16 amino acids. In germline, CDR1 is MNHEY, CDR2 SMNVEV (reference sequence). V gave up 3 bases and J gave up 3 bases; unmatched junction bases: 5.

DNA of the CDR3: TGTGCCAGCAGCGACCCGGGGGAGGGTTTGAACACTGAAGCTTTCTTT. This sequence encodes CASSDPGEGLNTEAFF. The genes are TRBV7-9 and TRBJ1-1, with a possible D match to TRBD1 (5 bases). Trimming cost V 5 bases and J 0 bases, with 16 bases left between them. The germline V gene encodes CDR1 SEHNR and CDR2 FQNEAQ (reference sequence). The CDR3 covers 16 residues. The whole variable domain, remainder taken from reference TRBV7-9 and TRBJ1-1, is DTGVSQNPRHKITKRGQNVTFRCDPISEHNRLYWYRQTLGQGPEFLTYFQNEAQLEKSRLLSDRFSAERPKGSFSTLEIQRTEQGDSAMYLCASSDPGEGLNTEAFFGQGTRLTVV.

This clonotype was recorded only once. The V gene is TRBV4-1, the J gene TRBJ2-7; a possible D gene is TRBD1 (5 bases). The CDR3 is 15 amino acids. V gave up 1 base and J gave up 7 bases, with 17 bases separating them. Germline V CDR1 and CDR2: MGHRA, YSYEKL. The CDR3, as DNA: TGCGCCAGCAGCCAAGTAGTAGTTGGACAATCGGAGCAGTACTTC. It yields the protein CASSQVVVGQSEQYF.

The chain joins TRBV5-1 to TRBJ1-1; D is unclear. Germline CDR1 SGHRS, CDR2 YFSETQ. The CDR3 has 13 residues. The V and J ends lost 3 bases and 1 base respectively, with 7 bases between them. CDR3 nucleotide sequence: TGCGCCAGCAGCTGGCTTACGAACACTGAAGCTTTCTTT. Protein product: CASSWLTNTEAFF.

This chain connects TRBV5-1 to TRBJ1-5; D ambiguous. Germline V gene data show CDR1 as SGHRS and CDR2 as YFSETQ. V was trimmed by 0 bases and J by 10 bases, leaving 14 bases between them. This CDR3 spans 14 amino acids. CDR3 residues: CASSLVSPKGPQHF. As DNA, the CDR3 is TGCGCCAGCAGCTTGGTATCTCCCAAGGGACCCCAGCATTTT.

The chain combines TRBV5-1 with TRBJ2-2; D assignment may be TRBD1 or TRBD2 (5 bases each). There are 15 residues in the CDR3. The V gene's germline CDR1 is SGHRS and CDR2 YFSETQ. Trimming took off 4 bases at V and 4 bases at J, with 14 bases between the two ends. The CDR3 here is CASSTGRASTGELFF. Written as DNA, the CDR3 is TGCGCCAGCAGCACGGGACGGGCGAGCACCGGGGAGCTGTTTTTT.

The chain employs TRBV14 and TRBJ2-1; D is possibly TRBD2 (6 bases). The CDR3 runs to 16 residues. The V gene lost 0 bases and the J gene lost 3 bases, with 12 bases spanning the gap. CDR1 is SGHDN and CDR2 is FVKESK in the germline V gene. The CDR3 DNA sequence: TGTGCCAGCAGCCAAGATCGCGGGGAAGTCTACAATGAGCAGTTCTTC. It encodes CASSQDRGEVYNEQFF.